Here is one T cell receptor beta chain with its context. Other DNA sequences within the sample encode an identical CDR3. The data originate from a study of pediatric ulcerative colitis. Study in general: Ulcerative colitis patients had pancolitis or left-sided colitis, with confirming histology.

The rectum was sampled with one to two pinch biopsies at colonoscopy. This was a survey-level run. Sequencing depth was up to 500,000 reads per sample. The repertoire was sequenced with immunoSEQ multiplex PCR; TCRdb's copy has only in-frame clones and lacks some. The table has approximately 22,000 clones, roughly two thirds seen once. The sample was gut tissue. The sequence derives from a boy aged 5-17 years with severe ulcerative colitis.

The CDR3: CASSQPSGGVNEQFF. The CDR3 DNA is TGCGCCAGCAGCCAGCCTAGCGGGGGGGTGAATGAGCAGTTCTTC. The rearrangement links TRBV4-3 to TRBJ2-1; 12 bases line up with TRBD2. V dropped 3 bases and J dropped 7; count of bases not matched to a gene: 4. This CDR3 is built from 15 residues. Germline V CDR1 and CDR2: LGHNA, YSLEER.